This record concerns one TCR beta chain sequence. Antigen unknown. This specimen belongs to a study of shared clonotypes between healthy human individuals. Overall study context: Donor ages ranged 18 to 49 years: a couple of women, a few men.

Study-level points and caveats: With few donors, the genetic and exposure-history diversity represented was limited.

Data came from immunoSEQ multiplex PCR; TCRdb stores just in-frame clones and leaves some out. The repertoire holds roughly 2.2 million clones, with approximately 93% as singletons. Germline CDR1 is SGHVS and CDR2 is FQNEAQ. This CDR3 has 15 residues. Trimming took 4 bases from V and 4 from J; bases not matched to a gene: 8. This clonotype was obtained from a man between 18 and 35 years old in good health. Some clones in this sample may be carry-over from other donors' samples. The gene calls are TRBV7-8 and TRBJ1-1; 8 bases fit TRBD1. The sequencing input was naive CD4+ T cells from PBMCs. Indicated subset: CD45RA+ positively selected. CDR3 DNA sequence: TGTGCCAGCAGCTCTGACAGGGGTATGAGCACTGAAGCTTTCTTT. It codes for CASSSDRGMSTEAFF.